The 10 T cell receptor beta chains below come from one sample, sequenced in a study of human CD8 memory T cell subsets. It was UMI-labeled 5' RACE by which the TCR beta libraries were made. TCRdb reprocessed the 5' RACE reads and reports one entry per CDR3 protein, with no DNA. Its listing shows roughly 11,000 distinct CDR3 sequences. The sample comprised CD8+ T cells from PBMCs. Receptor source: a human donor in good health.

The V gene is TRBV5-1, the J gene TRBJ1-6; checking the TCRdb D call of TRBD1 is not possible without DNA. The germline V gene has CDR1 SGHRS and CDR2 YFSETQ. The CDR3 runs 14 residues. The CDR3 reads CASSSTGGESPLHF.

The chain carries TRBV6-2 or TRBV6-3 and TRBJ2-3. Germline V CDR1 and CDR2: MNHEY, SVGEGT. The CDR3 has 15 amino acids. The CDR3 here is CASSYRHSSTDTQYF.

The chain has TRBV23-1 and TRBJ1-4; TCRdb selects TRBD1, and the lack of DNA leaves this call unchecked. TRBV23-1 is annotated as an ORF whose role is uncertain. The CDR3 length is 18 residues. The CDR3 sequence is CASSPRGGQEQLMKNCFF.

This rearrangement joins TRBV5-1 to TRBJ1-1; with no DNA, the TCRdb D assignment of TRBD1 cannot be verified. CDR1 SGHRS and CDR2 YFSETQ come from the germline V gene. The CDR3 length is 15 residues. The CDR3 sequence: CASSGGTGEGTEAFF. Combining the CDR3 with reference TRBV5-1 and TRBJ1-1 gives the whole variable domain KAGVTQTPRYLIKTRGQQVTLSCSPISGHRSVSWYQQTPGQGLQFLFEYFSETQRNKGNFPGRFSGRQFSNSRSEMNVSTLELGDSALYLCASSGGTGEGTEAFFGQGTRLTVV.

CDR3 residues: CASSTGFLAFSYEQYF. The chain has TRBV28 and TRBJ2-7; no DNA is available, so the TRBD2 call from TCRdb remains unchecked. The CDR3 runs 16 residues. The germline gives CDR1 MDHEN, CDR2 SYDVKM.

According to its frequency, this clonotype is medium-sized. The chain links TRBV28 to TRBJ2-7. Germline V CDR1 and CDR2: MDHEN, SYDVKM. The CDR3 length is 11 residues. The CDR3 loop is CASSFSNEQYF.

The chain links TRBV5-1 to TRBJ2-3; TCRdb calls TRBD1, which cannot be checked without DNA. Germline V lookup: CDR1 SGHRS, CDR2 YFSETQ. This CDR3 is built from 13 residues. The CDR3 sequence is CASRTGGLDTQYF.

The gene calls are TRBV11-2 and TRBJ2-7. This CDR3 has 13 residues. CDR1 and CDR2 (germline): SGHAT, FQNNGV. This CDR3 is CASIKSGSDEQYF.

The V and J genes are TRBV4-3 and TRBJ2-7; the D gene TCRdb calls, TRBD1, cannot be checked with no DNA. The CDR3 is made up of 14 amino acids. The germline CDR1 and CDR2 sequences are LGHNA and YSLEER. The CDR3 is CASSQDRQTYEQYF.

Judged by frequency, this clonotype is medium-sized (0.01 to 0.1%). J is TRBJ1-5 and V is TRBV7-9. Germline V gene sequence: CDR1 SEHNR, CDR2 FQNEAQ (reference sequence). The CDR3 is made up of 14 amino acids. CDR3 in amino acids: CASSSEGAHQPQHF. Drawing the rest from reference TRBV7-9 and TRBJ1-5, the complete variable domain is DTGVSQNPRHKITKRGQNVTFRCDPISEHNRLYWYRQTLGQGPEFLTYFQNEAQLEKSRLLSDRFSAERPKGSFSTLEIQRTEQGDSAMYLCASSSEGAHQPQHFGDGTRLSIL.